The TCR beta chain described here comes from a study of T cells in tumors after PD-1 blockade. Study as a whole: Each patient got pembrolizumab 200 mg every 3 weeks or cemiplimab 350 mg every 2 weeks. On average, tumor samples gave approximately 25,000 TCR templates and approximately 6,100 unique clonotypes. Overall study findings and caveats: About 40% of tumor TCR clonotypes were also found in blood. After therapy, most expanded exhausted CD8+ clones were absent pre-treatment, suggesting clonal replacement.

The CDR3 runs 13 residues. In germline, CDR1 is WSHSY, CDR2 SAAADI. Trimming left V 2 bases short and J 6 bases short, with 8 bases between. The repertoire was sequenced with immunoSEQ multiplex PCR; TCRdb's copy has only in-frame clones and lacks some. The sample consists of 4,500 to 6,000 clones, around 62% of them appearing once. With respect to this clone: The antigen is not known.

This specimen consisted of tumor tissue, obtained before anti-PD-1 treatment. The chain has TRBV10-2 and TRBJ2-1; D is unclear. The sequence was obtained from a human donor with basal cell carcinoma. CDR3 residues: CASSEARPNEQFF. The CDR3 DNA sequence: TGCGCCAGCAGTGAGGCTAGGCCCAATGAGCAGTTCTTC.